Below are 27 T cell receptor beta chains sequenced from a single sample in a study of cytomegalovirus exposure and HLA in healthy donors. Amplification used 60 Vbeta primers and 13 Jbeta primers. Using immunoSEQ multiplex PCR, the repertoire was profiled, and TCRdb retains in-frame clones only, with some absent. The sample holds some 130,000 clones, approximately 80% seen once. Sequenced input: PBMCs. These TCRs come from a man aged 40-49 years in good health and CMV-seronegative.

The chain carries TRBV28 and TRBJ1-3; 7 bases map to TRBD1. The CDR3 has 14 amino acids. CDR1 MDHEN and CDR2 SYDVKM come from the germline V gene. The junction had 6 bases not matched to a gene; V was cut back by 6 bases and J by 4 bases. In DNA, the CDR3 is TGTGCCAGCAGGAAAGGGGGCGCCGGAAACACCATATATTTT. It specifies CASRKGGAGNTIYF. Drawing the rest from reference TRBV28 and TRBJ1-3, the complete variable domain is DVKVTQSSRYLVKRTGEKVFLECVQDMDHENMFWYRQDPGLGLRLIYFSYDVKMKEKGDIPEGYSVSREKKERFSLILESASTNQTSMYLCASRKGGAGNTIYFGEGSWLTVV.

V is TRBV7-2 and J is TRBJ2-3; 9 nucleotides match TRBD2. The CDR3 totals 16 residues. Germline CDR1 and CDR2: SGHTA and FQGNSA. V lost 5 bases and J lost 1; bases outside the gene matches: 7. The DNA of the CDR3 is TGTGCCAGCAGCCTAGAGCGGACTAGCGGCACAGATACGCAGTATTTT. It specifies CASSLERTSGTDTQYF. Full variable domain (rest looked up from reference TRBV7-2 and TRBJ2-3): GAGVSQSPSNKVTEKGKDVELRCDPISGHTALYWYRQSLGQGLEFLIYFQGNSAPDKSGLPSDRFSAERTGGSVSTLTIQRTQQEDSAVYLCASSLERTSGTDTQYFGPGTRLTVL.

This sequence joins TRBV2 and TRBJ2-7; D perhaps matches TRBD1 (5 bases). This CDR3 is built from 14 residues. V was cut by 3 bases and J by 3 bases, with 12 bases left in between. CDR1 is SNHLY, CDR2 FYNNEI, per germline. The CDR3 nucleotides are TGTGCCAGCAGTGACGCAGGGATCTTCTACGAGCAGTACTTC. Protein sequence: CASSDAGIFYEQYF.

This rearrangement joins TRBV19 to TRBJ1-6; TRBD1 agrees at 7 bases. The germline gives CDR1 LNHDA, CDR2 SQIVND (reference sequence). The ends lost 7 bases at V and 2 bases at J; junction bases unmatched: 5. This CDR3 comprises 15 residues. The DNA for the CDR3 is TGTGCCAGTACTTGGGACAGCACCTATAATTCACCCCTCCACTTT. As protein: CASTWDSTYNSPLHF.

V gene TRBV10-3 combines with J gene TRBJ2-7; TRBD2 might be the D (6 bases). V was shortened by 6 bases and J by 2 bases, with 11 bases between the two germline ends. CDR3 size: 13 residues. Germline lookup yields CDR1 ENHRY and CDR2 SYGVKD. CDR3: CAISTGLTYEQYF. The CDR3 DNA reads TGTGCCATCAGCACGGGACTCACCTACGAGCAGTACTTC.

The V and J genes are TRBV7-7 and TRBJ2-2; D remains unclear. This CDR3 comprises 13 residues. Germline loops: CDR1 SSHAT, CDR2 FNYEAQ (reference sequence). Trimming left V 5 bases short and J 5 bases short, with 9 bases between. CDR3 sequence (DNA): TGTGCCAGCAGCCCACGAGAGACCGGGGAGCTGTTTTTT. Protein sequence: CASSPRETGELFF.

This clone occurred a few times. The chain carries TRBV5-4 and TRBJ2-3, with 9 bases lining up with TRBD1. The CDR3 is 17 amino acids. V was clipped by 4 bases and J by 4 bases; unmatched bases: 13. Germline assignment: CDR1 SGHNT and CDR2 YYREEE (reference sequence). CDR3 region: CASSAGWGTGSPDTQYF. CDR3 bases: TGTGCCAGCAGCGCGGGGTGGGGGACAGGGAGCCCAGATACGCAGTATTTT.

This chain connects TRBV28 to TRBJ2-7; 8 positions match TRBD1. There are 14 residues in the CDR3. In germline, CDR1 is MDHEN, CDR2 SYDVKM. Trimming at V came to 4 bases and at J to 3 bases, leaving 5 bases not matched to a gene. CDR3: CASSWTGSFYEQYF. The CDR3 DNA sequence: TGTGCCAGCAGTTGGACAGGGTCCTTCTACGAGCAGTACTTC.

In its sample, this clone was seen a few times. This chain connects TRBV21-1 to TRBJ1-5; the D segment call TRBD1 is taken from the table without a DNA check. TRBV21-1 is tagged as a pseudogene. The CDR3 consists of 18 residues. CDR3 nucleotides: TGTGCCAGCAGCAAAGCCTCAGAGACAGGGAGATGCAATCAGCCCCAGCATTTT. Amino acid sequence: CASSKASETGRCNQPQHF.

This chain joins TRBV10-3 and TRBJ2-6; TRBD1 agrees at 7 bases. Germline V gives CDR1 ENHRY, CDR2 SYGVKD. V shed 5 bases and J 2 bases; nucleotides not matched to a gene: 9. The CDR3 spans 17 residues. The CDR3 loop is CAISRQGPSTGANVLTF. The DNA for the CDR3 is TGTGCCATCAGTAGACAGGGCCCTTCTACTGGGGCCAACGTCCTGACTTTC.

This clone has more than one count but fewer than ten. The chain combines TRBV5-6 with TRBJ1-1; D is unclear. Germline V gene data show CDR1 as SGHDT and CDR2 as YYEEEE. With 6 bases removed from V and 4 bases from J, the gap between germline ends came to 13 bases. This CDR3 contains 13 residues. The CDR3 region is CASKLGRRTEAFF. The CDR3 DNA reads as TGTGCCAGCAAACTCGGGAGGCGCACTGAAGCTTTCTTT.

The chain has TRBV5-6 and TRBJ2-5; 9 bases agree with TRBD2. Per the germline V gene, CDR1 is SGHDT and CDR2 is YYEEEE. This CDR3 is built from 13 residues. J gave up 5 bases and V 4 bases, and 3 bases lay outside the gene matches. The CDR3 nucleotides read TGTGCCAGCAGCATTCTAGCGGGGGAGACCCAGTACTTC. The encoded protein is CASSILAGETQYF.

The genes are TRBV10-3 and TRBJ2-1; TRBD1 agrees at 7 bases. With 6 bases clipped from V and 1 base from J, the junction kept 3 bases outside the gene matches. From germline, CDR1 is ENHRY and CDR2 SYGVKD. There are 14 residues in the CDR3. The CDR3 nucleotides read TGTGCCATCAGGAACAGGGGATCCTACAATGAGCAGTTCTTC. Translating it yields CAIRNRGSYNEQFF.

The chain has TRBV7-9 and TRBJ1-1, with 9 bases aligning to TRBD1. The V and J ends lost 5 bases and 4 bases, in that order; junction bases with no gene match: 5. This CDR3 has 14 amino acids. Germline CDR1 SEHNR, CDR2 FQNEAQ (reference sequence). The CDR3 sequence: CASSAGTGITEAFF. CDR3 nucleotides: TGTGCCAGCAGCGCGGGGACAGGGATCACTGAAGCTTTCTTT.

V and J are TRBV19 and TRBJ1-1; weak D call: TRBD1 (6 bases). CDR1 LNHDA and CDR2 SQIVND come from the germline V gene (reference sequence). Between the trimmed V and J ends, which lost 6 bases and 3 bases, there was a span of 14 bases. The CDR3 spans 14 residues. Here the CDR3 reads CASRITGLDTEAFF. The CDR3 DNA reads TGTGCCAGTAGAATTACAGGGTTGGACACTGAAGCTTTCTTT.

This sequence joins TRBV27 and TRBJ2-7, with D perhaps TRBD1 (5 bases). V was pared by 5 bases and J by 1 base, with 9 bases between. CDR1 and CDR2 (germline): MNHEY, SMNVEV (reference sequence). The CDR3 runs 13 residues. CDR3 sequence reads: CASSLGQSYEQYF. As DNA, the CDR3 is TGTGCCAGCAGTCTCGGACAATCCTACGAGCAGTACTTC.

The rearrangement joins TRBV5-8 to TRBJ2-5, with TRBD1 as a possible D gene (6 bases). Germline loops: CDR1 SGHTS, CDR2 YDEGEE. V lost 0 bases, J lost 0 bases, and 9 bases lay in between. The CDR3 is 15 residues long. For the CDR3, the DNA is TGTGCCAGCAGCTTGGGCACAGGGAACCAAGAGACCCAGTACTTC. It encodes CASSLGTGNQETQYF.

The chain joins TRBV5-4 to TRBJ1-4; 8 bases agree with TRBD1. The CDR3 has 14 residues. V was clipped by 5 bases and J by 7 bases; unmatched bases: 7. CDR1 and CDR2 from the germline V gene are SGHNT and YYREEE (reference sequence). The CDR3 DNA is TGTGCCAGCAGTAAAGACAGGGGACGTGAAAAACTGTTTTTT. It yields the protein CASSKDRGREKLFF.

The rearrangement uses TRBV29-1 and TRBJ2-2; 11 bases agree with TRBD1. This CDR3 contains 14 residues. Germline V gene lookup returns CDR1 SQVTM and CDR2 ANQGSEA. Germline trimming cut 6 bases from V and 4 bases from J; bases unmatched to any gene: 4. As DNA, the CDR3 is TGCAGCGTCGAGGACAGGGGGCTCACCGGGGAGCTGTTTTTT. The encoded protein is CSVEDRGLTGELFF.

This sequence joins TRBV28 and TRBJ1-1; tentatively, D is TRBD1 (5 bases). Between the trimmed V and J ends, which lost 2 bases and 7 bases, there was a span of 8 bases. The CDR3 loop spans 12 amino acids. The germline V gene has CDR1 MDHEN and CDR2 SYDVKM. This CDR3 is CASSLQGGEAFF. The CDR3 bases are TGTGCCAGCAGTTTACAGGGAGGTGAAGCTTTCTTT.

The V and J genes are TRBV28 and TRBJ1-3; TRBD1 might be the D (5 bases). The V and J ends lost 6 bases and 0 bases respectively, with 21 bases between them. Germline CDR1 MDHEN, CDR2 SYDVKM. The CDR3 runs 18 residues. DNA for the CDR3: TGTGCCAGCAGCCCCTCGAGTGGGGGAGGCGTCTCTGGAAACACCATATATTTT. Its translation: CASSPSSGGGVSGNTIYF.

V and J are TRBV12-5 and TRBJ2-2; 10 nucleotides align to TRBD1. Trimming removed 0 bases from V and 7 bases from J; junction bases left unmatched: 5. The germline V gene has CDR1 LGHNT and CDR2 FRNRAP. This CDR3 has 16 amino acids. CDR3 DNA sequence: TGTGCTAGTGGTTTGGTACTGGGACAGGGGATCGGGGAGCTGTTTTTT. As protein: CASGLVLGQGIGELFF.

DNA of the CDR3: TGTGCCAGCAGCCCTCCGGGACAGATGAACACTGAAGCTTTCTTT. Translation: CASSPPGQMNTEAFF. The chain carries TRBV7-9 and TRBJ1-1; 7 bases map to TRBD1. J gave up 0 bases and V 5 bases, and 6 bases lay outside the gene matches. This CDR3 has 15 residues. The germline CDR1 and CDR2 sequences are SEHNR and FQNEAQ (reference sequence).

The chain carries TRBV5-1 and TRBJ2-7, with a weak D call TRBD2 (5 bases). V lost 4 bases and J 0 bases, leaving 14 bases between the germline ends. The CDR3 runs 15 residues. Per germline, CDR1 SGHRS and CDR2 YFSETQ. In DNA, the CDR3 is TGCGCCAGCAGCCCTTTTCCGGGATTCTCCTACGAGCAGTACTTC. It encodes CASSPFPGFSYEQYF.

The chain recombines TRBV5-1 with TRBJ2-3; D is undetermined. CDR1 and CDR2 (germline): SGHRS, YFSETQ. The ends were cut back, 4 bases at V and 0 bases at J, with 6 bases in the middle. There are 13 residues in the CDR3. The CDR3 DNA reads TGCGCCAGCAGCGACTCTAGCACAGATACGCAGTATTTT. This codes for CASSDSSTDTQYF. The entire variable domain, with the rest obtained from reference TRBV5-1 and TRBJ2-3, is as follows: KAGVTQTPRYLIKTRGQQVTLSCSPISGHRSVSWYQQTPGQGLQFLFEYFSETQRNKGNFPGRFSGRQFSNSRSEMNVSTLELGDSALYLCASSDSSTDTQYFGPGTRLTVL.

V gene TRBV4-2 combines with J gene TRBJ2-4, with 7 nucleotides matching TRBD1. Germline assignment: CDR1 LGHNA and CDR2 YNFKEQ. Trimming removed 4 bases from V and 0 bases from J; junction bases left unmatched: 15. The length of the CDR3 is 19 residues. CDR3 amino acids: CASSPLQGSGQIAKNIQYF. CDR3 sequence (DNA): TGTGCCAGCAGCCCTCTCCAGGGGTCGGGACAGATAGCCAAAAACATTCAGTACTTC.

The DNA of the CDR3 is TGTGCCAGCAGTTACCCCCGGACAGGGGGCTATGGCTACACCTTC. Its protein is CASSYPRTGGYGYTF. The chain couples TRBV28 to TRBJ1-2, with 10 bases identical to TRBD1. Germline CDR1 and CDR2: MDHEN and SYDVKM. The trim removed 4 bases at V and 4 bases at J, leaving 6 bases unmatched. The CDR3 is 15 amino acids.